This TCR beta chain was observed in a study of cytomegalovirus exposure and HLA in healthy donors. The study's findings and limits: Cytomegalovirus-associated status was assigned to about 170 TCR beta chains.

This clone came up a few times. Its specificity is unknown. Healthy people donating bone marrow made up the donors. This PCR relied on a set of 60 Vbeta primers and 13 Jbeta primers. Data came from immunoSEQ multiplex PCR; TCRdb stores just in-frame clones and leaves some out. The data contain roughly 100,000 clones, 60% to 85% of them singletons. V was trimmed by 4 bases and J by 5 bases, leaving 9 bases between them. The CDR3 is 14 amino acids. The germline V gene encodes CDR1 ENHRY and CDR2 SYGVKD. The chain combines TRBV10-3 with TRBJ1-6; D is ambiguous. The sequenced material came from PBMCs. The clonotype originates from a man between 50 and 59 years old in good health and CMV-seronegative. The CDR3 sequence is CAISVGQNNSPLHF. The CDR3 nucleotides read TGTGCCATCAGTGTTGGTCAGAATAATTCACCCCTCCACTTT.